The following is a T cell receptor beta chain sequence with its context. Its antigen has not been determined. No clone much larger than this one lies a single base away; base qualities are absent. This sample is part of a study of shared clonotypes between healthy human individuals (dated by TCRdb to the early 2020s). Background on the whole study: The cohort comprised two women and three men aged 18 to 49 years. For each donor, three plates each were used for CD4 naive and CD4 memory, two plates were used for CD8 naive, and one plate was used for CD8 memory. To estimate repertoire size and how much clonotypes are shared between individuals, the study performed deep sequencing of blood TCR repertoires from 4 to 6 healthy adults. To increase sequencing depth and limit assay-specific biases, TCR repertoire library preparation and sequencing were carried out by different laboratories using diverse techniques. Each donor's leukapheresis produced roughly between roughly 0.85 and 9.5 billion PBMCs. General findings and caveats noted by the study authors: Pairwise subsampling led to the expectation that sequencing depth would affect the degree of clonotype sharing among donors. Sampling was limited to blood, and TCR repertoires in tissue likely differ from TCR repertoires in blood. The small number of donors limited the genetic and exposure-history diversity represented. Across several donors, around 5.4% of naive CD4, approximately 3.6% of naive CD8, approximately 2.5% of memory CD4, and approximately 0.4% of memory CD8 clonotypes were shared. Naive subsets generally had larger estimated clonotype richness than memory subsets. Even with the large sequencing depth, rarefaction of the sorted-subset datasets indicated that sequencing was incomplete. Higher generation probabilities were observed for clonotypes shared by all four sorted-subset donors than for non-shared clonotypes.

TCR CDR3 regions were amplified from genomic DNA by multiplex PCR using the deep immunoSEQ assay. Genomic DNA extracted from each cell subset was distributed evenly over all wells of several immunoSEQ 96-well plates, and each plate served as one replicate. For sorted subsets, approximately 0.2 ug of genomic DNA, equivalent to some 30,000 T cell genomes, went into each replicate PCR. The purified libraries were quantified using a Qubit 3.0 fluorometer, sized with a Bioanalyzer 2100, and then quantified again using the KAPA Library Quantification kit. Every immunoSEQ 96-well plate was sequenced on a dedicated single-read 150-cycle Illumina NextSeq 550 flow cell. Turning to the authors' computational methods: Because the immunoSEQ output included only junctional sequences and no quality scores, the filtering could not be the same as the filtering used for full-length reads. Sequences were annotated with PyIR, a Python wrapper for IgBLAST v1.9, and V/J genes and CDR3 were assigned using IMGT germline references. Reads were filtered out if the reads had weak V/J assignments (E-value above 1e-6), no CDR3, stop codons, out-of-frame junctions, or ambiguous translated residues. V3J clonotypes were defined by identical inferred V gene, J gene, and CDR3 amino acid sequence. To compute the percentage overlap between repertoires, the number of shared unique clonotypes was divided by the size of the smaller repertoire. Repertoire richness was assessed with RTK rarefaction, the Chao1 estimator, and Recon v2.1 estimates of unobserved clonotypes. Generation probabilities were computed with OLGA for all TCRbeta clonotypes obtained by the gDNA method from several donors. The immuneACCESS repertoire file appears here via TCRdb, limited to in-frame rearrangements. These files lack a portion of the clones; in checked studies, under half of the deficit traces to unresolved V genes, and the cause of the others is not known. Clone size and the V and J calls come from that table; the DNA yielded D and trimming. The sample table records over 1.5 million clones; under 99% of these occur just once. The biggest ten clones account for about 0.45% of the sample.

Donors were healthy HIV-negative adults with no recently reported acute infections or vaccinations. Only Caucasian adults living in Nashville, Tennessee, USA were represented among the donors. CD4+ T cells were enriched through magnetic negative selection, after which naive cells were positively selected on CD45RA and the remaining negative fraction served as the memory subset. After blood collection by leukapheresis, PBMCs were isolated using Ficoll-Histopaque density gradient centrifugation and then cryopreserved in the vapor phase of liquid nitrogen. Purity and quantity of every magnetically sorted T cell population were checked by analytical flow cytometry. Each sorted fraction had its genomic DNA isolated and then quantified by UV absorbance on a Nanodrop 2000c. The clonotype was recovered from a man under 40 in good health. Sequenced sample: naive CD4+ T cells sorted from blood. The intended sense of this specimen's cell subset or site label: CD45RA+ positively selected.

For the CDR3, the sequence is CASSLSPPTGKKETQYF. The DNA sequence is TGCGCCAGCAGCTTGAGTCCTCCGACAGGAAAAAAAGAGACCCAGTACTTC. The rearrangement joined TRBV5-1 to TRBJ2-5; D gene: possibly TRBD1, on 6 matching bases. The CDR3 starts with the cysteine, ends with the phenylalanine, and has 17 residues. Of all the DNA, just the CDR3 is kept, 51 bases in frame from base 1. Based on the germline V gene, the CDR1 and CDR2 sequences are SGHRS and YFSETQ. Cut back by 1 base and 3 bases, the V and J ends lie 19 bases apart. Beyond the CDR3, the reference TRBV5-1 and TRBJ2-5 genes provide the residues; the full variable domain reads: KAGVTQTPRYLIKTRGQQVTLSCSPISGHRSVSWYQQTPGQGLQFLFEYFSETQRNKGNFPGRFSGRQFSNSRSEMNVSTLELGDSALYLCASSLSPPTGKKETQYFGPGTRLLVL.